This T cell receptor beta chain was observed in a study of blood T cell repertoires in COVID-19. Study details: The United States, Italy and Spain supplied acute and convalescent COVID-19 samples.

Recruited during active infection, patients (from Seattle) were subsequently followed longitudinally. Original methodology: Estimation of nucleated cell counts relied on the amplification of reference gene primers. This table comes from immunoSEQ multiplex PCR, and its TCRdb copy is limited to in-frame clones, with some not included. D and trimming come from the DNA, and the V and J calls and clone size come from that table. The repertoire consists of around 120,000 clones, with more than 90% occurring once and the leading ten covering 4% to 5%. There are 16 residues in the CDR3. V was pared by 1 base and J by 3 bases, with 9 bases of the junction left unmatched. Germline CDR1 is MNHEY and CDR2 is SVGEGT.

The chain combines TRBV6-2 or TRBV6-3 with TRBJ2-7, with 7 nucleotides matching TRBD1. Sequences were obtained from peripheral blood. The TCR sequence derives from a man aged 55 to 70 with COVID-19, enrolled during active disease. The CDR3 here is CASSYFGTGVFYEQYF. CDR3 nucleotides: TGTGCCAGCAGTTACTTTGGCACAGGGGTTTTCTACGAGCAGTACTTC.